The source of this T cell receptor beta chain is a study of blood T cell repertoires in COVID-19. Study context: The United States, Italy and Spain were the sources of the acute and convalescent COVID-19 samples. PBMCs, B-cell-depleted T cells, or T cells were the source of the cDNA or gDNA that made up the material.

This clone was observed a few times. As processed by the authors: Amplification from reference gene primers served as the basis for estimated nucleated cell counts. The assay was immunoSEQ multiplex PCR, and TCRdb's table has in-frame clones only and misses some. The V and J calls and clone size are taken from that table; D and trimming were inferred from the DNA. The data hold 240,000 or so clones, with more than 75% observed a single time. Germline CDR1 is SNHLY and CDR2 is FYNNEI. CDR3 length equals 16 residues. V lost 6 bases, J lost 11 bases, and 15 bases stayed unmatched. This chain connects TRBV2 to TRBJ2-1; 11 bases fit TRBD1. Specimen: peripheral blood. This receptor was taken from a woman aged 40 to 50 who had recovered from COVID-19. The chain's CDR3 is CASRSPGQGAWVKQFF. The CDR3 DNA reads TGTGCCAGCAGATCGCCCGGACAGGGGGCGTGGGTCAAGCAGTTCTTC.